The 28 T cell receptor beta chains listed next were all sequenced from one sample in a study of identical twins. MiXCR was run by TCRdb on the 5' RACE reads, yielding one entry per CDR3 protein. The data hold 1.5 million to 2 million distinct CDR3 sequences, with more than 30% observed a single time. Input material: cord blood. All receptors come from a newborn girl in good health.

The V call is TRBV21-1, the J call TRBJ2-7; the D call in the table, TRBD2, was not verified against the DNA. TRBV21-1 is a known pseudogene. The length of the CDR3 is 16 residues. This CDR3 is CASSKVAGLAVYEQYF. The CDR3 region has the DNA TGTGCCAGCAGCAAAGTGGCGGGACTAGCGGTCTACGAGCAGTACTTC.

The table lists this clonotype with a few counts. The rearrangement links TRBV13 to TRBJ2-7; 15 bases map to TRBD2. The length of the CDR3 is 21 residues. Germline CDR1 is PRHDT and CDR2 is FYEKMQ (reference sequence). V was pared by 4 bases and J by 0 bases, with 16 bases of the junction left unmatched. The CDR3 DNA follows: TGTGCCAGCAGCTCCTCTTCTCTCGGACTAGCGGGAGGGCCCTCCTCCTACGAGCAGTACTTC. Residues: CASSSSSLGLAGGPSSYEQYF.

This clonotype was recorded a few times. The chain couples TRBV12-3 or TRBV12-4 to TRBJ2-1, with TRBD1 matching 11 bases. J lost 6 bases, V lost 4 bases, and 5 bases had no gene match. CDR3 length equals 15 residues. The CDR3 DNA follows: TGTGCCAGCAGTTCTTCCGGGACAGGGGGCAATGAGCAGTTCTTC. It yields the protein CASSSSGTGGNEQFF.

This chain links TRBV21-1 with TRBJ2-2; no DNA check was done on the table's D call, TRBD1. TRBV21-1 constitutes a pseudogene. The CDR3 is 11 residues long. The CDR3, as DNA: TGTGCCAGGAATGGGGGCGGGGAGCTGTTTTTT. This sequence encodes CARNGGGELFF.

The V call is TRBV2, the J call TRBJ1-2, with D unclear. Germline lookup yields CDR1 SNHLY and CDR2 FYNNEI. The CDR3 totals 12 residues. Trimming shortened V by 0 bases and J by 11 bases, and 10 bases separated the two germline ends. DNA of the CDR3: TGTGCCAGCAGTGAAGCCCGCGCCGGGTACACCTTC. Its translation is CASSEARAGYTF.

The chain carries TRBV27 and TRBJ2-3; no clear D gene. Trimming stripped 3 bases from V and 1 base from J, with 11 bases between. The CDR3 sequence is 15 residues long. The V gene's germline CDR1 is MNHEY and CDR2 SMNVEV (reference sequence). The CDR3 spells CASSFTGTGTDTQYF. The CDR3 nucleotides are TGTGCCAGCAGTTTCACGGGCACAGGCACAGATACGCAGTATTTT.

The chain employs TRBV6-1 and TRBJ1-5; 8 bases agree with TRBD1. CDR1 MNHNS and CDR2 SASEGT come from the germline V gene. V gave up 2 bases and J gave up 7 bases; unmatched junction bases: 10. The CDR3 spans 16 residues. The CDR3, as DNA: TGTGCCAGCAGTGAAAGTGGGACAGGACACATCCAGCCCCAGCATTTT. Amino acids: CASSESGTGHIQPQHF.

The chain is built from TRBV25-1 and TRBJ2-5, with 10 bases fitting TRBD2. V trimming: 7 bases; J trimming: 11 bases; junction bases outside the gene matches: 7. Germline CDR1 is MGHDK and CDR2 is SYGVNS. The CDR3 is made up of 12 amino acids. The CDR3 DNA reads as TGTGCCAGCAACGGACTAGCGGAGAAGCAGTACTTC. As protein: CASNGLAEKQYF. Complete variable domain (other parts from reference TRBV25-1 and TRBJ2-5): EADIYQTPRYLVIGTGKKITLECSQTMGHDKMYWYQQDPGMELHLIHYSYGVNSTEKGDLSSESTVSRIRTEHFPLTLESARPSHTSQYLCASNGLAEKQYFGPGTRLLVL.

This clonotype was observed many times. One junction end disagrees with the germline gene, perhaps due to a read error. The chain carries TRBV5-1 and TRBJ1-4, with 9 bases fitting TRBD1. This CDR3 spans 14 amino acids. Per the germline V gene, CDR1 is SGHRS and CDR2 is YFSETQ. CDR3 loop: CASSLGTGSEKLFF. CDR3 nucleotide sequence: TGTGCCAGCAGCTTAGGGACAGGGAGTGAAAAACTGTTTTTT. Together with reference TRBV5-1 and TRBJ1-4, the CDR3 gives the full variable domain: KAGVTQTPRYLIKTRGQQVTLSCSPISGHRSVSWYQQTPGQGLQFLFEYFSETQRNKGNFPGRFSGRQFSNSRSEMNVSTLELGDSALYLCASSLGTGSEKLFFGSGTQLSVL.

This clonotype was observed a few times. The CDR3 bases are TGTGCCATCGGCGGGAGCGGGAGCATTACTGGGGATACGCAGTATTTT. Translated: CAIGGSGSITGDTQYF. The gene calls are TRBV10-3 and TRBJ2-3; 8 bases agree with TRBD2. Trimming took 8 bases from V and 6 from J; bases not matched to a gene: 16. CDR1 is ENHRY and CDR2 is SYGVKD in the germline V gene. The CDR3 spans 16 residues.

This clonotype was recorded many times. This chain connects TRBV20-1 to TRBJ2-7; 8 bases map to TRBD2. This CDR3 has 11 residues. Germline V gene sequence: CDR1 DFQATT, CDR2 SNEGSKA (reference sequence). The chain's CDR3 is CSGTSTYEQYF. The CDR3 nucleotides read TGCAGCGGGACTAGTACCTACGAGCAGTACTTC.

This clonotype turned up a few times. This chain joins TRBV6-6 and TRBJ2-7; D unresolved. Trimming removed 0 bases at V and 4 bases at J, with 7 bases between. Germline CDR1 reads MNHNY; CDR2 reads SVGAGI (reference sequence). The CDR3 length is 13 residues. CDR3 protein: CASSYSERYEQYF. The CDR3 coding sequence is TGTGCCAGCAGTTACTCCGAGAGATACGAGCAGTACTTC.

This clonotype was picked up a small number of times. This chain links TRBV7-9 with TRBJ1-1; 12 bases are a match to TRBD1. CDR1 is SEHNR, CDR2 FQNEAQ, per germline (reference sequence). The CDR3 runs 19 residues. The junction had 8 bases not matched to a gene; V was cut back by 0 bases and J by 0 bases. DNA of the CDR3: TGTGCCAGCAGCTTAGCCCCCCGGGACAGGGGGCTCCTGAACACTGAAGCTTTCTTT. Translating it yields CASSLAPRDRGLLNTEAFF.

CDR3 loop: CASSSQTPNTEAFF. In DNA, the CDR3 is TGTGCCAGCAGTTCCCAGACACCCAACACTGAAGCTTTCTTT. The chain is built from TRBV12-3 or TRBV12-4 and TRBJ1-1; no firm D call. The CDR3 length is 14 residues. The V and J ends lost 4 bases and 2 bases respectively, with 11 bases between them.

The chain has TRBV20-1 and TRBJ2-3, with D perhaps assigned TRBD1 or TRBD2 (5 bases each). With 3 bases removed from V and 1 base from J, the gap between germline ends came to 20 bases. The CDR3 contains 17 residues. Germline values: CDR1 DFQATT, CDR2 SNEGSKA (reference sequence). CDR3 DNA: TGCAGTGCTAGTAACCCGGGGACCACTTCGGGCACAGATACGCAGTATTTT. Its protein is CSASNPGTTSGTDTQYF.

This clonotype has ten or more counts. The chain links TRBV27 to TRBJ2-1, with D maybe TRBD1 (6 bases). Germline V lookup: CDR1 MNHEY, CDR2 SMNVEV (reference sequence). Deletions cut 5 bases from V and 3 bases from J, with 20 bases between. This CDR3 is built from 17 residues. The CDR3 bases are TGTGCCAGCAGTGGCCCTTGGGACACCCACTTCTACAATGAGCAGTTCTTC. Its protein is CASSGPWDTHFYNEQFF.

In its sample, this clonotype was seen many times. The genes are TRBV29-1 and TRBJ2-7; no definite D call. Germline V gene lookup returns CDR1 SQVTM and CDR2 ANQGSEA. The V end lost 3 bases, the J end lost 3 bases, and 6 bases lay between the germline ends. This CDR3 contains 11 residues. For the CDR3, the DNA is TGCAGCGTTGACAAAAACTACGAGCAGTACTTC. Residues: CSVDKNYEQYF.

This clonotype has just one count. V usage is TRBV19 and J usage is TRBJ2-3, with D possibly being TRBD2 (6 bases). The length of the CDR3 is 13 residues. V was pared by 2 bases and J by 6 bases, with 9 bases between. CDR1 and CDR2 from the germline V gene are LNHDA and SQIVND (reference sequence). The CDR3 nucleotides read TGTGCCAGTAGTATACTTGGAGGGGATACGCAGTATTTT. Residues: CASSILGGDTQYF.

This clonotype was counted between two and nine times. The rearrangement joins TRBV24-1 to TRBJ2-7; 9 bases line up with TRBD1. The CDR3 runs to 18 residues. The germline V gene has CDR1 KGHDR and CDR2 SFDVKD. V shed 4 bases and J 7 bases; nucleotides not matched to a gene: 19. The CDR3 DNA sequence: TGTGCCACCAGTGACCACTGGGACAGGGAAGGTTTCTACAATGAGCAGTACTTC. Protein product: CATSDHWDREGFYNEQYF.

V is TRBV12-3 or TRBV12-4 and J is TRBJ1-2, with 7 positions matching TRBD1. V lost 3 bases to trimming and J lost 4 bases; unmatched junction nucleotides: 5. This CDR3 contains 14 residues. CDR3 sequence (DNA): TGTGCCAGCAGTTTGCTCAGGGGGGTCTATGGCTACACCTTC. Translation: CASSLLRGVYGYTF.

This clonotype was counted a few times. This sequence joins TRBV7-6 and TRBJ2-3; 7 bases are shared with TRBD2. Germline trimming cut 5 bases from V and 0 bases from J; bases unmatched to any gene: 8. Per germline, CDR1 SGHVS and CDR2 FNYEAQ. This CDR3 contains 16 residues. The CDR3 DNA follows: TGTGCCAGCAGCGTCGGAGCGGGAACTAGCACAGATACGCAGTATTTT. It translates to CASSVGAGTSTDTQYF.

The chain is built from TRBV4-1 and TRBJ2-7; 11 bases are a match to TRBD2. Germline CDR1 and CDR2: MGHRA and YSYEKL. Unmatched junction bases numbered 5, after V lost 1 base and J lost 0 bases. This CDR3 region has 17 residues. The CDR3 spells CASSQATSGIHSYEQYF. CDR3 DNA sequence: TGCGCCAGCAGCCAAGCGACTAGCGGGATTCACTCCTACGAGCAGTACTTC.

This clonotype was recorded only once. The chain joins TRBV3-1 to TRBJ2-3; 8 bases map to TRBD2. Trimming took 5 bases from V and 3 from J; bases not matched to a gene: 10. This CDR3 has 16 amino acids. Germline V gives CDR1 LGHDT, CDR2 YNNKEL (reference sequence). This chain's CDR3 is CASSKTGGGFTDTQYF. For the CDR3, the DNA is TGTGCCAGCAGCAAAACTGGCGGGGGGTTTACAGATACGCAGTATTTT.

This clonotype was counted at least ten times. The gene calls are TRBV20-1 and TRBJ1-5; no reliable D call. The germline V gene has CDR1 DFQATT and CDR2 SNEGSKA (reference sequence). The CDR3 runs 12 residues. V gave up 3 bases and J gave up 1 base, with 4 bases separating them. CDR3 residues: CSARRSNQPQHF. CDR3 DNA sequence: TGCAGTGCTAGGAGGAGCAATCAGCCCCAGCATTTT.

This clonotype has more than one count but fewer than ten. The chain couples TRBV27 to TRBJ2-7, with a possible D match to TRBD2 (7 bases). Germline V gene sequence: CDR1 MNHEY, CDR2 SMNVEV (reference sequence). The CDR3 is 16 residues long. V gave up 1 base and J gave up 2 bases, with 15 bases separating them. In DNA form, the CDR3 reads TGTGCCAGCAGTTTATGGCAGGGGAGGGGCCCCTACGAGCAGTACTTC. Its protein is CASSLWQGRGPYEQYF.

Ten or more counts support this clonotype. Written as DNA, the CDR3 is TGTGCCAGCAGTTACTTAACAGGGCCCTACTATGGCTACACCTTC. Translating gives CASSYLTGPYYGYTF. This chain joins TRBV6-5 and TRBJ1-2, with D tentatively TRBD1 (6 bases). The CDR3 consists of 15 residues. Trimming pared 1 base from V and 3 bases from J, leaving 12 bases between. Germline loops: CDR1 MNHEY, CDR2 SVGAGI.

This chain links TRBV25-1 with TRBJ2-1, with 12 positions matching TRBD2. The closer fit of TRBJ2-7 to the DNA end suggests the J call may be wrong. This CDR3 is 18 amino acids long. Germline CDR1 reads MGHDK; CDR2 reads SYGVNS. The CDR3 sequence is CASSTGTSGPSSYNEQYF. The CDR3 bases are TGTGCCAGCAGCACCGGGACTAGCGGGCCCAGCTCCTACAATGAGCAGTACTTC.

This clonotype has more than one count but fewer than ten. One end of the junction is discordant with germline, which a read error may explain. The rearrangement joins TRBV5-1 to TRBJ1-2, with 8 bases aligning to TRBD1. The CDR3 is 13 residues long. CDR1 is SGHRS, CDR2 YFSETQ, per germline. CDR3 loop: CASSLWQGAGYTF. Written as DNA, the CDR3 is TGCGCTAGCAGCTTGTGGCAGGGGGCAGGCTACACCTTC.